Listed below are T cell receptor beta chains from one sample, sequenced in a study of OX40 agonist ivuxolimab in advanced cancers. Sequencing used immunoSEQ multiplex PCR; TCRdb keeps in-frame clones, though not all of them. The table lists roughly 89,000 clones, approximately 79% of them singletons, with roughly 1.8% in the top ten. The starting material was CD4+ or CD8+ T cells sorted from blood, obtained in a trial of the OX40 agonist ivuxolimab. The receptors originated from an adult with an advanced solid tumor such as melanoma, head and neck, liver or kidney cancer. The CDR3 runs from the conserved cysteine through the conserved F or W. The D gene is left open where the match is weak. A clone size is listed for some rows: how often the clone was seen (once, few, many), or a class if it is expanded.

j_call: TRBJ2-7
clone_size: few
d_call: NA
v_call: TRBV7-3
cdr3_nt: TGTGCCAGCAGCACTGGACCCAACTACGAGCAGTACTTC
cdr3_aa: CASSTGPNYEQYF

j_call: TRBJ1-2
clone_size: NA
d_call: NA
v_call: TRBV27
cdr3_nt: TGTGCCAGCAGCTGGGGAGGCTATGGCTACACCTTC
cdr3_aa: CASSWGGYGYTF

j_call: TRBJ2-5
clone_size: NA
d_call: TRBD2
v_call: TRBV5-5
cdr3_nt: TGTGCCAGCAAGCGGGGGGGCGCGTCAGAGACCCAGTACTTC
cdr3_aa: CASKRGGASETQYF

j_call: TRBJ1-5
clone_size: NA
d_call: NA
v_call: TRBV4-3
cdr3_nt: TGCGCCAGCAGCCAAGGTGGGGCCGATTATAGCAATCAGCCCCAGCATTTT
cdr3_aa: CASSQGGADYSNQPQHF

j_call: TRBJ2-1
clone_size: NA
d_call: NA
v_call: TRBV4-1
cdr3_nt: TGCGCCAGCAGCCAAGAAGTTTTACTCGGACAGCCTTACAATGAGCAGTTCTTC
cdr3_aa: CASSQEVLLGQPYNEQFF

j_call: TRBJ2-3
clone_size: NA
d_call: TRBD1
v_call: TRBV13
cdr3_nt: TGTGCCAGCAGCCTAGAAGCCCCGGGACAGGGGACAGATACGCAGTATTTT
cdr3_aa: CASSLEAPGQGTDTQYF

j_call: TRBJ1-1
clone_size: NA
d_call: NA
v_call: TRBV19
cdr3_nt: TGTGCCAGTAGTCCCCGTCGACAGGCGAACACTGAAGCTTTCTTT
cdr3_aa: CASSPRRQANTEAFF

j_call: TRBJ2-5
clone_size: NA
d_call: NA
v_call: TRBV20-1
cdr3_nt: TGCAGTGCTGAAGTAAAAGAGACCCAGTACTTC
cdr3_aa: CSAEVKETQYF

j_call: TRBJ1-1
clone_size: NA
d_call: NA
v_call: TRBV2
cdr3_nt: TGTGCCAGCAGGCCAGAAGGGACTGAAGCTTTCTTT
cdr3_aa: CASRPEGTEAFF

j_call: TRBJ2-7
clone_size: few
d_call: NA
v_call: TRBV7-2
cdr3_nt: TGTGCCAGCAGCTCCGAGGCCCTAAGGGAGCAGTACTTC
cdr3_aa: CASSSEALREQYF

j_call: TRBJ1-2
clone_size: NA
d_call: NA
v_call: TRBV29-1
cdr3_nt: TGCAGCGGGGGGGGCCTGGCGGAGGGCTACACCTTC
cdr3_aa: CSGGGLAEGYTF

j_call: TRBJ2-5
clone_size: NA
d_call: TRBD1
v_call: TRBV19
cdr3_nt: TGTGCCAGTGGGACAGGGGCCATACCTCGATTGTACCAAGAGACCCAGTACTTC
cdr3_aa: CASGTGAIPRLYQETQYF

j_call: TRBJ2-7
clone_size: NA
d_call: TRBD2
v_call: TRBV5-4
cdr3_nt: TGTGCCAGCAGCTTGGACGTGCGGGGGGGGTACGAGCAGTACTTC
cdr3_aa: CASSLDVRGGYEQYF

j_call: TRBJ1-5
clone_size: NA
d_call: NA
v_call: TRBV27
cdr3_nt: TGTGCCAGCAGTTTTTCGGGGGGCGCGAGTCAGCCCCAGCATTTT
cdr3_aa: CASSFSGGASQPQHF

j_call: TRBJ2-7
clone_size: NA
d_call: NA
v_call: TRBV19
cdr3_nt: TGTGCCAGTAGCCCCTCCGACGAGCAGTACTTC
cdr3_aa: CASSPSDEQYF

j_call: TRBJ2-4
clone_size: NA
d_call: NA
v_call: TRBV21-1
cdr3_nt: TGTGCCAGCAGGGACCTCCTAGCCAAAAACATTCAGTACTTC
cdr3_aa: CASRDLLAKNIQYF

j_call: TRBJ2-2
clone_size: NA
d_call: TRBD1
v_call: TRBV28
cdr3_nt: TGTGCCAGCAGTTCTCCCGGACAGGGAAGGACCGGGGAGCTGTTTTTT
cdr3_aa: CASSSPGQGRTGELFF

j_call: TRBJ1-1
clone_size: few
d_call: NA
v_call: TRBV20-1
cdr3_nt: TGCAGTGCTAGAGGTGGGAACGAAGCTTTCTTT
cdr3_aa: CSARGGNEAFF

j_call: TRBJ1-1
clone_size: NA
d_call: TRBD1
v_call: TRBV7-7
cdr3_nt: TGTGCTAGCAGTCGGGACAGGGATACTGAAGCTTTCTTT
cdr3_aa: CASSRDRDTEAFF